This T cell receptor (beta chain) derives from a study of T-cell memory formation after mild COVID-19. This clonotype has more than one count but fewer than ten. A single record per CDR3 protein comes from TCRdb applying MiXCR to the 5' RACE reads. Altogether roughly 16,000 distinct CDR3 sequences are present, about a quarter being singletons, with the ten largest covering around 60%. The CDR3 has 16 residues. V gave up 0 bases and J gave up 1 base, with 13 bases separating them. Germline V gene sequence: CDR1 SGHRS, CDR2 YFSETQ. The TCR sequence derives from a man aged 18-30 years who had mild COVID-19 (a few samples of this study predate the infection). Cell type and time point are not known. V and J are TRBV5-1 and TRBJ1-1; D remains unclear. Sequencing was carried out using PBMCs or a T cell subset sorted from them (not recorded which). CDR3 nucleotides: TGCGCCAGCAGCTTGGGACGGGCGTTCTCGAACACTGAAGCTTTCTTT. Encoded protein: CASSLGRAFSNTEAFF.